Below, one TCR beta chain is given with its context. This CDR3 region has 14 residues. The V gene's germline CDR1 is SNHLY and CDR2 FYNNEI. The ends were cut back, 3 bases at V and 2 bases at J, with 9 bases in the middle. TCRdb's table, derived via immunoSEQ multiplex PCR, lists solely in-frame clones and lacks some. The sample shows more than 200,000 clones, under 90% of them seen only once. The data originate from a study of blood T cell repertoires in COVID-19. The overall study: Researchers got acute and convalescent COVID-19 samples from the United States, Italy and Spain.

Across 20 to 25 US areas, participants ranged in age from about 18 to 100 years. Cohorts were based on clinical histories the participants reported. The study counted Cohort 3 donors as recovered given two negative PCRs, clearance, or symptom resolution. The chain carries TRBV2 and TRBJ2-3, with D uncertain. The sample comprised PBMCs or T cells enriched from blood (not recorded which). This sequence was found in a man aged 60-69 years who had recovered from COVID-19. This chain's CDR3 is CASSDRQVTDTQYF. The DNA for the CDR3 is TGTGCCAGCAGTGATCGGCAGGTCACAGATACGCAGTATTTT. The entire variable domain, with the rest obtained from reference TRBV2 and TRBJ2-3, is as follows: EPEVTQTPSHQVTQMGQEVILRCVPISNHLYFYWYRQILGQKVEFLVSFYNNEISEKSEIFDDQFSVERPDGSNFTLKIRSTKLEDSAMYFCASSDRQVTDTQYFGPGTRLTVL.